This T cell receptor (beta chain) derives from a study of post-analysis software for immune sequencing data. Germline V gene sequence: CDR1 PRHDT, CDR2 FYEKMQ (reference sequence). The CDR3 has 14 residues. Unique molecular identifiers tagged the TCR beta cDNA libraries. It was from roughly 1.1 to 9.2 million T cells that 450,000 to 550,000 cDNA molecules came. TCRdb re-derived calls from the PCR reads in MiXCR, one entry per CDR3 protein. The sample shows a few hundred thousand distinct CDR3 sequences, 30% to 45% of them seen only once. Notes on this clonotype: Antigen unknown. One junction end disagrees with the germline gene, perhaps due to a read error.

Study outcomes and limitations: About 5 TRBV segments appeared more often in patients than in controls, and TRBV5-6, TRBV5-1 and TRBV20-1 were among these.

The sequencing sample was made of blood. V usage is TRBV13 and J usage is TRBJ1-5, with TRBD1 identical over 7 bases. The clonotype originates from a girl aged 5-17 years with multiple sclerosis. DNA for the CDR3: TGTGCCAACAGCTTACAGGGGCCGGATCAGCCCCAGCATTTT. Amino acids: CANSLQGPDQPQHF.